A selection of T cell receptor beta chains follows, all from one sample in a study of CD8 T cells in ankylosing spondylitis. Via MiXCR, TCRdb re-called the 5' RACE reads, giving one row per CDR3 protein. The sample carries about 130,000 distinct CDR3 sequences, 17% recorded once. The sample comprised blood, either unsorted or a sorted T cell fraction (not recorded which). These receptors were taken from a male donor with ankylosing spondylitis. The CDR3 runs from the conserved cysteine through the conserved F or W. A D gene is named only where the DNA matches it firmly. A row's size may be missing; if present it is once, few, many or a size class.

D	V	size	J	length	CDR3	DNA
.	TRBV9	.	TRBJ2-3	13	CASSSRTRDTQYF	TGTGCCAGCAGCTCCAGGACCAGAGATACGCAGTATTTT
TRBD1	TRBV20-1	.	TRBJ1-2	15	CSARDGQGAQGGYTF	TGCAGTGCTAGAGACGGACAGGGCGCGCAAGGCGGCTACACCTTC
.	TRBV3-1	few	TRBJ2-7	12	CASSRLSEEQYF	TGTGCCAGCAGCCGGCTATCTGAAGAGCAGTACTTC
.	TRBV6-2/TRBV6-3	.	TRBJ2-3	11	CASSYLSTQYF	TGTGCCAGCAGTTACTTGTCAACGCAGTATTTT
.	TRBV4-1	.	TRBJ2-7	15	CASSQFSVSSYEQYF	TGCGCCAGCAGCCAATTCTCGGTGAGCTCCTACGAGCAGTACTTC
.	TRBV6-6	few	TRBJ2-2	10	CASKGGELFF	TGTGCCAGCAAAGGGGGGGAGCTGTTTTTT
.	TRBV5-4	.	TRBJ2-1	14	CASGLGQGSNEQFF	TGTGCCAGCGGCCTTGGGCAGGGTAGCAATGAGCAGTTCTTC
.	TRBV7-8	few	TRBJ2-5	14	CASSLGMAGETQYF	TGTGCCAGCAGCTTAGGGATGGCGGGAGAGACCCAGTACTTC
TRBD2	TRBV12-5	.	TRBJ2-5	10	CASGYGLADF	TGTGCTAGTGGTTATGGACTAGCGGACTTC
TRBD2	TRBV10-2	few	TRBJ2-7	16	CASSAGLAGVTNEQYF	TGCGCCAGCAGTGCGGGACTAGCGGGAGTTACTAACGAGCAGTACTTC
.	TRBV9	few	TRBJ2-3	15	CASSLTPAPTDTQYF	TGTGCCAGCAGCTTGACCCCGGCCCCCACAGATACGCAGTATTTT
TRBD1	TRBV27	.	TRBJ2-2	16	CASSIPGQGMPGELFF	TGTGCCAGCAGTATTCCGGGACAGGGCATGCCCGGGGAGCTGTTTTTT
TRBD2	TRBV24-1	.	TRBJ2-3	14	CATSDFAGVDTQYF	TGTGCCACCAGTGATTTTGCGGGAGTGGATACGCAGTATTTT
TRBD1	TRBV7-9	few	TRBJ2-1	14	CASSPGQGAAEQFF	TGTGCCAGCAGCCCCGGACAGGGCGCAGCCGAGCAGTTCTTC
.	TRBV12-3/TRBV12-4	.	TRBJ2-3	8	CASSFRHF	TGTGCCAGCAGTTTTAGGCATTTT
.	TRBV4-2	few	TRBJ2-2	13	CASSQEYTGELFF	TGTGCCAGCAGCCAAGAGTACACCGGGGAGCTGTTTTTT
.	TRBV12-3/TRBV12-4	.	TRBJ2-5	13	CASTIAIRETQYF	TGTGCCAGCACCATAGCTATTAGGGAGACCCAGTACTTC
TRBD2	TRBV29-1	many	TRBJ2-1	12	CSVSGTYNEQFF	TGCAGCGTAAGCGGGACCTACAATGAGCAGTTCTTC
.	TRBV5-1	.	TRBJ1-5	17	CASSLGDSGGGNQPQHF	TGCGCCAGCAGCTTGGGTGACAGTGGCGGTGGCAATCAGCCCCAGCATTTT
TRBD1	TRBV5-6	.	TRBJ1-2	14	CASSFGDSNYGYTF	TGTGCCAGCAGCTTCGGGGACAGTAACTATGGCTACACCTTC
.	TRBV12-5	.	TRBJ1-2	15	CASGTQDKVLSGYTF	TGTGCTAGTGGAACCCAGGACAAGGTCCTATCTGGCTACACCTTC
.	TRBV10-3	few	TRBJ2-1	13	CAITNSYGNEQFF	TGTGCCATCACAAATAGCTATGGCAATGAGCAGTTCTTC
.	TRBV7-3	few	TRBJ2-3	15	CASSPDLASTDTQYF	TGTGCCAGCAGCCCGGACCTAGCGAGCACAGATACGCAGTATTTT
.	TRBV15	.	TRBJ1-5	15	CATSRQLSTDQPQHF	TGTGCCACCAGCAGACAACTGTCCACGGATCAGCCCCAGCATTTT
.	TRBV24-1	few	TRBJ2-3	13	CATREAGTDTQYF	TGTGCCACCAGAGAGGCCGGCACAGATACGCAGTATTTT
.	TRBV9	few	TRBJ2-5	14	CASSVGGLEAAQYF	TGTGCCAGCAGCGTAGGGGGCCTGGAGGCGGCCCAGTACTTC
.	TRBV2	few	TRBJ2-1	12	CASSVLYNEQFF	TGTGCCAGCAGTGTGCTCTACAATGAGCAGTTCTTC
.	TRBV7-9	few	TRBJ1-1	12	CASSFSGTGAFF	TGTGCCAGCAGCTTTTCAGGGACTGGGGCTTTCTTT
.	TRBV2	.	TRBJ2-7	16	CASSEASGRSSYEQYF	TGTGCCAGCAGTGAAGCGAGCGGACGTAGCTCCTACGAGCAGTACTTC
.	TRBV6-1	few	TRBJ2-1	14	CASATGSSYNEQFF	TGTGCCAGCGCCACCGGGAGCTCCTACAATGAGCAGTTCTTC
TRBD2	TRBV3-1	.	TRBJ2-7	15	CASSQGLADIYEQYF	TGTGCCAGCAGCCAGGGACTAGCGGATATCTACGAGCAGTACTTC
TRBD2	TRBV18	.	TRBJ2-1	16	CASSLWTSGRDNEQFF	TGTGCCAGCTCCCTCTGGACTAGCGGGAGGGACAATGAGCAGTTCTTC
.	TRBV5-1	many	TRBJ2-7	14	CASQPQDPSYEQYF	TGCGCCAGCCAGCCACAGGACCCTTCCTACGAGCAGTACTTC
.	TRBV4-3	many	TRBJ2-4	15	CASSQNRDWANIQYF	TGCGCCAGCAGCCAAAACAGAGACTGGGCAAACATTCAGTACTTC
TRBD1	TRBV29-1	many	TRBJ2-1	14	CSASVDRGPNEQFF	TGCAGCGCTTCCGTGGACAGGGGGCCCAATGAGCAGTTCTTC
TRBD2	TRBV20-1	many	TRBJ2-1	17	CSAPGLAGLSSYNEQFF	TGCAGTGCCCCGGGACTAGCGGGCCTAAGCTCCTACAATGAGCAGTTCTTC
.	TRBV20-1	.	TRBJ2-3	15	CSARDVQLFTDTQYF	TGCAGTGCTAGAGATGTTCAACTTTTCACAGATACGCAGTATTTT
.	TRBV28	few	TRBJ2-3	14	CASGLDVSGDTQYF	TGTGCCAGCGGGTTGGACGTTTCGGGAGATACGCAGTATTTT
TRBD1	TRBV20-1	few	TRBJ2-2	14	CSAPDREYTGELFF	TGCAGTGCCCCGGACAGGGAGTACACCGGGGAGCTGTTTTTT
.	TRBV12-3/TRBV12-4	few	TRBJ1-2	15	CASSELWTDNYGYTF	TGTGCCAGCAGTGAGCTCTGGACGGATAACTATGGCTACACCTTC
.	TRBV27	.	TRBJ2-1	13	CASSRSPGLPWFF	TGTGCCAGCAGTCGCTCCCCGGGTCTCCCGTGGTTCTTC
.	TRBV5-4	.	TRBJ2-5	13	CASSFRSEETQYF	TGTGCCAGCAGCTTCAGAAGTGAAGAGACCCAGTACTTC
.	TRBV24-1	.	TRBJ2-1	16	CATSDRRRLGGHEQFF	TGTGCCACCAGTGACCGTCGACGCCTAGGGGGGCATGAGCAGTTCTTC
.	TRBV13	few	TRBJ2-4	12	CASGTERDGQYF	TGTGCCAGCGGAACAGAACGGGACGGACAGTACTTC
TRBD2	TRBV7-2	few	TRBJ2-3	14	CASSPLAGGNTQYF	TGTGCCAGCAGCCCCTTAGCGGGAGGGAATACGCAGTATTTT
.	TRBV15	.	TRBJ1-2	15	CATSTGLERNYGYTF	TGTGCCACCAGCACAGGCCTGGAGAGAAACTATGGCTACACCTTC
TRBD2	TRBV7-9	.	TRBJ2-3	16	CASSPTAGVEADTQYF	TGTGCCAGCAGCCCCACAGCGGGAGTGGAGGCAGATACGCAGTATTTT
.	TRBV25-1	many	TRBJ2-7	12	CASSVGIHEQYF	TGTGCCAGCAGTGTAGGGATCCACGAGCAGTACTTC
.	TRBV12-3/TRBV12-4	few	TRBJ2-6	18	CASSSPFMGDSGANVLTF	TGTGCCAGCAGCTCCCCATTTATGGGCGACTCTGGGGCCAACGTCCTGACTTTC
.	TRBV11-1	few	TRBJ2-1	16	CASSLSPLWSYNEQFF	TGTGCCAGCAGCTTAAGCCCCCTATGGTCCTACAATGAGCAGTTCTTC
TRBD2	TRBV28	.	TRBJ2-7	14	CASSPGLATYEQYF	TGTGCCAGCAGTCCGGGACTAGCGACATACGAGCAGTACTTC
.	TRBV7-9	.	TRBJ1-5	13	CASSPSEGQPQHF	TGTGCCAGCAGCCCATCGGAGGGGCAGCCCCAGCATTTT
.	TRBV7-9	few	TRBJ2-7	15	CASSRDLQVTYEQYF	TGTGCCAGCAGCCGAGATCTGCAGGTTACCTACGAGCAGTACTTC